This is a list of T cell receptor beta chains from one sample in a study of CD8+ T cells in alopecia areata. TCRdb's copy holds only in-frame clones and misses some; the assay was immunoSEQ multiplex PCR. The sample gives hundreds of thousands of clones, 60% of which show up once; 0.75% to 0.95% is in the top ten. This sample comprised CD4+ T cells sorted from blood, obtained around week 53, from a patient treated with tofacitinib. The receptors shown here come from a human donor with alopecia areata. Each CDR3 is given with its conserved first and last residue. Fields, in order: CDR3 protein, CDR3 DNA, D gene, clone size, V gene, J gene. A D gene is named only where the DNA matches it firmly. Size is stated for part of the rows, as once, few or many counts, or as a class when the clone is expanded.

CDR3 protein: CASSLVRGAQYF
CDR3 DNA: TGCGCCAGCAGCTTGGTAAGGGGGGCCCAGTACTTC
D gene: -
clone size: -
V gene: TRBV5-1
J gene: TRBJ2-5

CDR3 protein: CAWAQTATSGNTIYF
CDR3 DNA: TGTGCCTGGGCCCAGACCGCCACCTCTGGAAACACCATATATTTT
D gene: -
clone size: -
V gene: TRBV30
J gene: TRBJ1-3

CDR3 protein: CASSRSSYEQYF
CDR3 DNA: TGTGCCAGCAGTAGGAGCTCCTACGAGCAGTACTTC
D gene: -
clone size: few
V gene: TRBV6-5
J gene: TRBJ2-7

CDR3 protein: CASRQSTYEQYF
CDR3 DNA: TGTGCCAGCAGACAGTCTACCTACGAGCAGTACTTC
D gene: -
clone size: -
V gene: TRBV6-5
J gene: TRBJ2-7

CDR3 protein: CASSFRGDTQYF
CDR3 DNA: TGTGCCAGCAGCTTCCGTGGAGATACGCAGTATTTT
D gene: -
clone size: -
V gene: TRBV11-2
J gene: TRBJ2-3

CDR3 protein: CSVDKGNEQYF
CDR3 DNA: TGCAGCGTTGATAAGGGGAACGAGCAGTACTTC
D gene: -
clone size: -
V gene: TRBV29-1
J gene: TRBJ2-7

CDR3 protein: CASSFSGGTDTQYF
CDR3 DNA: TGTGCCAGCAGCTTCTCGGGGGGCACAGATACGCAGTATTTT
D gene: -
clone size: -
V gene: TRBV5-4
J gene: TRBJ2-3

CDR3 protein: CASSSIPSTDTQYF
CDR3 DNA: TGCGCCAGCAGCTCAATACCTAGCACAGATACGCAGTATTTT
D gene: -
clone size: -
V gene: TRBV5-1
J gene: TRBJ2-3

CDR3 protein: CASSPRTSAMAWDTQYF
CDR3 DNA: TGCGCCAGCAGCCCGCGGACTAGCGCTATGGCCTGGGATACGCAGTATTTT
D gene: TRBD2
clone size: -
V gene: TRBV5-1
J gene: TRBJ2-3

CDR3 protein: CASSTRTAADTQYF
CDR3 DNA: TGCGCCAGCAGCACTAGGACAGCAGCGGATACGCAGTATTTT
D gene: -
clone size: -
V gene: TRBV5-1
J gene: TRBJ2-3